A single sample is the source of the 26 T cell receptor beta chains below, sequenced in a study of immune evolution from preneoplasia to lung adenocarcinoma (dated by TCRdb to the early 2020s). The library was prepared using the immunoSEQ multiplex PCR assay. The clones in this table, taken by TCRdb from immuneACCESS, are in-frame only. Not every clone is retained; where verified, under half of the shortfall comes from an unresolved V gene, and the cause of the rest is unknown. The sample records 4,000 to 5,000 clones, 85% to 90% of which are singletons. 2.5% to 3.5% of the sample goes to the ten largest clones. Source material: FFPE minimally invasive lung adenocarcinoma tissue. This sample's cell subset or site label indicates: micro-invasive lung adenocarcinoma (MIA). These TCRs come from a person between 70 and 80 years old with lung adenocarcinoma.

The chain uses TRBV2 and TRBJ1-1; TRBD1 matches 8 bases. The CDR3 is 14 amino acids. The trim removed 7 bases at V and 1 base at J, leaving 5 bases unmatched. Per germline, CDR1 SNHLY and CDR2 FYNNEI. CDR3 nucleotide sequence: TGTGCCAGCACCCGGGGACAGGAGAACACTGAAGCTTTCTTT. Residues: CASTRGQENTEAFF. The full variable domain, completed using reference TRBV2 and TRBJ1-1, is EPEVTQTPSHQVTQMGQEVILRCVPISNHLYFYWYRQILGQKVEFLVSFYNNEISEKSEIFDDQFSVERPDGSNFTLKIRSTKLEDSAMYFCASTRGQENTEAFFGQGTRLTVV.

V and J are TRBV30 and TRBJ1-6, with D perhaps TRBD1 (6 bases). CDR3 length: 14 amino acids. The V gene's germline CDR1 is GTSNPN and CDR2 SVGIG (reference sequence). Trimming stripped 0 bases from V and 5 bases from J, with 8 bases between. DNA of the CDR3: TGTGCCTGGAGTGTGGGACATCATAATTCACCCCTCCACTTT. It is translated as CAWSVGHHNSPLHF.

CDR3 protein: CASSQGGQGSGYTF. The CDR3 DNA sequence: TGTGCCAGCAGCCAGGGTGGACAGGGGAGCGGCTACACCTTC. J is TRBJ1-2 and V is TRBV6-5; 9 bases align to TRBD1. V shed 6 bases, J shed 8 bases, and the junction held 10 bases outside the gene matches. CDR1 and CDR2 (germline): MNHEY, SVGAGI. This CDR3 comprises 14 residues.

V is TRBV4-1 and J is TRBJ2-5; 8 bases map to TRBD2. Losses at the gene ends were 4 bases for V and 2 bases for J; bases not matched to a gene: 9. CDR1 MGHRA and CDR2 YSYEKL come from the germline V gene. The CDR3 is 16 residues long. CDR3 nucleotides: TGCGCCAGCAGCCCCCGGGGGGGTAACGGGCAAGAGACCCAGTACTTC. It codes for CASSPRGGNGQETQYF.

The chain carries TRBV15 and TRBJ1-1; D call uncertain. The CDR3 spans 15 residues. The V gene lost 1 base and the J gene lost 5 bases, with 14 bases spanning the gap. Per germline, CDR1 LNHNV and CDR2 YYDKDF (reference sequence). CDR3 sequence (DNA): TGTGCCACCAGCAGAGTTAAGGGATTAAGAACTGAAGCTTTCTTT. Protein: CATSRVKGLRTEAFF. Full variable domain (outside the CDR3, taken from reference TRBV15 and TRBJ1-1): DAMVIQNPRYQVTQFGKPVTLSCSQTLNHNVMYWYQQKSSQAPKLLFHYYDKDFNNEADTPDNFQSRRPNTSFCFLDIRSPGLGDTAMYLCATSRVKGLRTEAFFGQGTRLTVV.

The J gene is TRBJ1-4, the V gene TRBV7-6; 9 bases line up with TRBD1. V gave up 1 base and J gave up 8 bases; unmatched junction bases: 2. The CDR3 is 14 residues long. Germline CDR1 SGHVS, CDR2 FNYEAQ. CDR3 coding DNA: TGTGCCAGCAGCTTAGACAGGGGGCGGGAAAAACTGTTTTTT. Translated, it gives CASSLDRGREKLFF.

This chain uses TRBV30 with TRBJ2-1, with a weak D call TRBD2 (6 bases). The V and J ends lost 0 bases and 9 bases respectively, with 12 bases between them. CDR3 size: 13 residues. Germline CDR1 is GTSNPN and CDR2 is SVGIG (reference sequence). CDR3 loop: CAWSVYWGGEQFF. The CDR3 bases are TGTGCCTGGAGTGTATATTGGGGAGGTGAGCAGTTCTTC.

V is TRBV18 and J is TRBJ1-4; D may be TRBD1 (5 bases). The CDR3 is 18 residues long. Germline-derived CDR1 and CDR2 are KGHSH and LQKENI. Trimming took off 2 bases at V and 6 bases at J, with 22 bases between the two ends. CDR3 amino acids: CASSPNISLWDGHEKLFF. The CDR3 DNA is TGTGCCAGCTCACCAAATATTTCCCTTTGGGACGGCCATGAAAAACTGTTTTTT.

This clone has only one observation. The rearrangement joins TRBV4-2 to TRBJ2-7, with TRBD2 as a possible D gene (6 bases). Looked up from germline, CDR1 is LGHNA and CDR2 is YNFKEQ. CDR3 length equals 13 residues. V was shortened by 1 base and J by 5 bases, with 9 bases between the two germline ends. CDR3 DNA sequence: TGTGCCAGCAGCCAAGTTGGGGAGGACGAGCAGTACTTC. This codes for CASSQVGEDEQYF.

This chain connects TRBV9 to TRBJ2-3; possible D gene TRBD2, 5 bases. This CDR3 has 15 residues. Germline values: CDR1 SGDLS, CDR2 YYNGEE. Deletions cut 0 bases from V and 1 base from J, with 9 bases between. The CDR3 DNA sequence: TGTGCCAGCAGCGTAGGGAGGTGGGGCACAGATACGCAGTATTTT. The encoded protein is CASSVGRWGTDTQYF.

This rearrangement joins TRBV7-2 to TRBJ2-7, with TRBD2 matching over 8 bases. Germline CDR1 reads SGHTA; CDR2 reads FQGNSA. The CDR3 is 14 amino acids. The trim removed 3 bases at V and 3 bases at J, leaving 4 bases unmatched. CDR3 sequence reads: CASSLGLAGYEQYF. In nucleotides, the CDR3 is TGTGCCAGCAGCTTGGGCCTAGCGGGCTACGAGCAGTACTTC.

This sequence joins TRBV15 and TRBJ1-2, with TRBD1 as a possible D gene (5 bases). CDR3 length: 13 residues. Germline V lookup: CDR1 LNHNV, CDR2 YYDKDF (reference sequence). The V end was cut by 0 bases, the J end by 4 bases, with 6 bases between. CDR3 amino acids: CATSREGGYGYTF. The CDR3 DNA sequence: TGTGCCACCAGCAGAGAGGGGGGCTATGGCTACACCTTC.

The chain has TRBV5-1 and TRBJ2-3, with D unresolved. Per germline, CDR1 SGHRS and CDR2 YFSETQ. Trimming stripped 2 bases from V and 2 bases from J, with 9 bases between. The CDR3 covers 14 residues. Written as DNA, the CDR3 is TGCGCCAGCAGCTTAGGGCAGACCACAGATACGCAGTATTTT. Translation: CASSLGQTTDTQYF.

This clone occurred once. This chain connects TRBV21-1 to TRBJ1-2. TRBV21-1 corresponds to a pseudogene. The CDR3 totals 16 residues. The CDR3 DNA reads as TGTGCCAGCAGCAAGGTCAGAGTCGGGGGTAACTATGGCTACACCTTC. Translated: CASSKVRVGGNYGYTF.

The J gene is TRBJ2-1, the V gene TRBV7-6; 10 bases agree with TRBD2. Trimming took 1 base from V and 5 from J; bases not matched to a gene: 2. Germline V CDR1 and CDR2: SGHVS, FNYEAQ. CDR3 length equals 15 residues. CDR3 coding DNA: TGTGCCAGCAGCTTAGAGCGGGGGGGCAACAATGAGCAGTTCTTC. Translating gives CASSLERGGNNEQFF.

The J gene is TRBJ1-1, the V gene TRBV18, with D unclear. The germline V and J ends were trimmed by 2 bases and 3 bases, with 19 bases remaining between them. Germline V CDR1 and CDR2: KGHSH, LQKENI. The CDR3 loop spans 17 amino acids. The CDR3 is CASSPLALGNGDTEAFF. The CDR3 coding sequence is TGTGCCAGCTCACCATTAGCTCTCGGGAATGGGGACACTGAAGCTTTCTTT.

This chain links TRBV7-8 with TRBJ1-5; no definite D call. Germline-derived CDR1 and CDR2 are SGHVS and FQNEAQ. With 3 bases removed from V and 6 bases from J, the gap between germline ends came to 9 bases. CDR3 length: 13 residues. CDR3 bases: TGTGCCAGCAGCTTGGGAAGAGGTCAGCCCCAGCATTTT. This sequence encodes CASSLGRGQPQHF. The whole variable domain, filled in from reference TRBV7-8 and TRBJ1-5, reads GAGVSQSPRYKVAKRGQDVALRCDPISGHVSLFWYQQALGQGPEFLTYFQNEAQLDKSGLPSDRFFAERPEGSVSTLKIQRTQQEDSAVYLCASSLGRGQPQHFGDGTRLSIL.

Notes on this clone: At one end, the junction sequence differs from germline, possibly due to a read error. CDR3: CASSLAPQAYNEQFF. The CDR3 DNA reads as TGTGCTAGCAGCTTAGCGCCCCAGGCCTACAATGAGCAGTTCTTC. V and J are TRBV7-7 and TRBJ2-1, with a possible D match to TRBD2 (5 bases). The CDR3 runs to 15 residues. Germline values: CDR1 SSHAT, CDR2 FNYEAQ (reference sequence).

This chain joins TRBV5-8 and TRBJ1-2; a weak D match, TRBD1 (5 bases). Germline V lookup: CDR1 SGHTS, CDR2 YDEGEE. The CDR3 length is 14 residues. Trimming stripped 0 bases from V and 4 bases from J, with 10 bases between. This CDR3 is CASSLAGTSYGYTF. The CDR3 bases are TGTGCCAGCAGCTTGGCCGGGACTTCCTATGGCTACACCTTC.

The rearrangement uses TRBV2 and TRBJ1-4, with D possibly TRBD1 on 6 matching bases. The germline V gene encodes CDR1 SNHLY and CDR2 FYNNEI. CDR3 length: 13 amino acids. V lost 6 bases, J lost 5 bases, and 10 bases lay in between. In DNA form, the CDR3 reads TGTGCCAGCAGGGACAGCACCAATGAAAAACTGTTTTTT. This gives the protein CASRDSTNEKLFF.

The chain carries TRBV10-3 and TRBJ2-3; TRBD1 is a possible D gene (6 bases). V shed 3 bases and J shed 0 bases, with 13 bases lying between them. This CDR3 is built from 16 residues. CDR1 and CDR2 from the germline V gene are ENHRY and SYGVKD. CDR3 sequence reads: CAISDRDKASTDTQYF. The DNA of the CDR3 is TGTGCCATCAGTGATCGGGACAAGGCTAGCACAGATACGCAGTATTTT.

The V gene is TRBV11-2, the J gene TRBJ1-1, with TRBD1 as a possible D gene (6 bases). CDR1 and CDR2 (germline): SGHAT, FQNNGV. Trimming stripped 2 bases from V and 5 bases from J, with 15 bases between. The CDR3 contains 15 residues. Here the CDR3 DNA reads TGTGCCAGCAGCTTAACTGGGGGCCTGAGGACTGAAGCTTTCTTT. It codes for CASSLTGGLRTEAFF. Drawing the rest from reference TRBV11-2 and TRBJ1-1, the complete variable domain is EAGVAQSPRYKIIEKRQSVAFWCNPISGHATLYWYQQILGQGPKLLIQFQNNGVVDDSQLPKDRFSAERLKGVDSTLKIQPAKLEDSAVYLCASSLTGGLRTEAFFGQGTRLTVV.

The chain recombines TRBV28 with TRBJ1-3; the D is unclear. The germline V gene encodes CDR1 MDHEN and CDR2 SYDVKM. This CDR3 region has 11 residues. V was trimmed by 8 bases and J by 2 bases, leaving 4 bases between them. The CDR3 DNA reads TGTGCCAGCCTTGCTGGAAACACCATATATTTT. It specifies CASLAGNTIYF.

This chain connects TRBV5-1 to TRBJ2-1; D gene uncertain. The CDR3 totals 11 residues. The V end was cut by 0 bases, the J end by 12 bases, with 7 bases between. Germline V gene data show CDR1 as SGHRS and CDR2 as YFSETQ. The chain's CDR3 is CASSLVRVQFF. CDR3 nucleotide sequence: TGCGCCAGCAGCTTGGTACGGGTGCAGTTCTTC.

The CDR3 DNA reads TGTGCCAGCTGGGACACTACTAACTATGGCTACACCTTC. This gives the protein CASWDTTNYGYTF. The chain carries TRBV6-1 and TRBJ1-2, with a possible D match to TRBD1 (6 bases). CDR3 size: 13 residues. Germline loops: CDR1 MNHNS, CDR2 SASEGT. V gave up 8 bases and J gave up 0 bases, with 10 bases separating them.

The V and J genes are TRBV6-5 and TRBJ1-4; TRBD1 aligns across 11 bases. The CDR3 runs 15 residues. The V gene end was trimmed by 2 bases and the J gene end by 8 bases; junction bases not matched to a gene: 4. The germline V gene has CDR1 MNHEY and CDR2 SVGAGI. The CDR3 here is CASSYGGTGGEKLFF. The CDR3 DNA reads as TGTGCCAGCAGTTACGGGGGGACAGGGGGGGAAAAACTGTTTTTT.